The present T cell receptor beta chain was sequenced within a study of blood T cell repertoires in COVID-19. Study-level background: Nucleic acid was either cDNA or gDNA, and it came from T cells, B-cell-depleted T cells, or PBMCs.

TCRdb's copy holds only in-frame clones and misses some; the assay was immunoSEQ multiplex PCR. The repertoire consists of 200,000 or so clones, with 70% to 90% occurring once and the leading ten covering 18%. Deletions cut 3 bases from V and 8 bases from J, with 7 bases between. In germline, CDR1 is MNHNS, CDR2 SASEGT. CDR3 length: 11 residues. Seattle researchers signed up patients amid active infection and tracked them longitudinally. The chain couples TRBV6-1 to TRBJ1-1; D is unclear. This TCR was sampled from a person between 65 and 80 years old with COVID-19, enrolled during active disease. Source material: peripheral blood. The CDR3, as DNA: TGTGCCAGCAGTGAGTGGCAAGAAGCTTTCTTT. It translates to CASSEWQEAFF.